This TCR beta chain was profiled in a study of blood T cells in healthy people across ages. Findings of the study overall: It was found that TCR beta diversity correlated strongly with the percentage of naive T cells.

This clonotype was observed a handful of times. Its antigen is as yet unknown. A second PCR, run for roughly 7 to 12 cycles, used a sample-barcoded 5' primer plus a J-beta primer mix. TCRdb re-derived calls from the 5' RACE reads in MiXCR, one entry per CDR3 protein. The sample includes approximately 780,000 distinct CDR3 sequences, 25% to 30% of them seen just once. Each donor was a healthy Caucasian individual from Russia, aged roughly 6 to 100. The authors isolated at least 7 million PBMCs per sample. The sample was also reused in another study, on T cells of mothers and their children. This second study notes: Researchers found no T cell clones that were persistent and microchimeric.

Sequenced input: blood. The TCR originated in a boy between 10 and 17 years old in good health.

The CDR3 DNA sequence: TGTGCCAGCAGTTTAGGAGGGATGGGTCTCATTCAGTACTTC. Amino acid sequence: CASSLGGMGLIQYF. The chain combines TRBV12-3 or TRBV12-4 with TRBJ2-4; TRBD2 is a possible D gene (5 bases). The CDR3 consists of 14 residues. V was pared by 1 base and J by 9 bases, with 13 bases between.